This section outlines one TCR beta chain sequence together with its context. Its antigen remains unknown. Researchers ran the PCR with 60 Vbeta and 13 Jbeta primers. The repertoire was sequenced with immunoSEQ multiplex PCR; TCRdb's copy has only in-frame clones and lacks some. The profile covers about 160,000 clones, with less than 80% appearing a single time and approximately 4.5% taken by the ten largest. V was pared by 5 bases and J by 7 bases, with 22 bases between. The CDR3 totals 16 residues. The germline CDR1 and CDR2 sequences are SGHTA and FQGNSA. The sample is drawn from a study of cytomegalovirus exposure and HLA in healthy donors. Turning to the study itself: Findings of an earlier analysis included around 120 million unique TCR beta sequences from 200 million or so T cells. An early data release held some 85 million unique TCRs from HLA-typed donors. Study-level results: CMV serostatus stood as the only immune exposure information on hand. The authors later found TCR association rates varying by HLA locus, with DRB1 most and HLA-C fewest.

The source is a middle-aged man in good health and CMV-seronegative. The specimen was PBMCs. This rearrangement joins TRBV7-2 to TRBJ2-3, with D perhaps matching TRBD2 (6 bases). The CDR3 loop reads CASSPPRTIGMNTQYF. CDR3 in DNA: TGTGCCAGCAGCCCCCCTCGGACTATAGGCATGAATACGCAGTATTTT.